This T cell receptor (beta chain) comes out of a study of control samples from healthy donors and cancer patients. Trimming cost V 0 bases and J 5 bases, with 11 bases left between them. CDR1 is MGHRA, CDR2 YSYEKL, per germline. The CDR3 totals 15 residues. The protocol was immunoSEQ multiplex PCR, while the TCRdb copy is restricted to in-frame clones and leaves out a portion. There are about 100,000 clones in the sample; approximately 95% occur only once, and more than 7% lies in the top ten. This TCR was sampled from a man aged 18 to 35 in good health. The chain couples TRBV4-1 to TRBJ1-5, with D uncertain. Source material: blood. CDR3 sequence reads: CASSQERSPDQPQHF. The CDR3, as DNA: TGCGCCAGCAGCCAAGAACGGTCACCCGATCAGCCCCAGCATTTT.